This T cell receptor (beta chain) comes out of a study of T cell responses to AZD1222 COVID-19 vaccine. Study-level findings and limits: Across the whole spike, CD4 TCRs peaked at regions 160-218 and 743-854. A mostly white British donor set with more females was recruited, and clonal diversity was possibly underestimated. The study identified only a handful of AZD1222 recipients as seropositive at baseline.

Turning to this clone: Its antigen is currently unknown.

The V gene lost 0 bases and the J gene lost 5 bases, with 13 bases spanning the gap. This CDR3 contains 16 residues. The V gene's germline CDR1 is LGHNA and CDR2 YNFKEQ. Samples with a second dose at about 4 or about 12 weeks were pooled together. The protocol was immunoSEQ multiplex PCR, while the TCRdb copy is restricted to in-frame clones and leaves out a portion. Of fewer than 85,000 clones in the sample, about 83% were seen once. The chain uses TRBV4-2 and TRBJ1-4; D is possibly TRBD1 (5 bases). The sequences come from peripheral blood, collected 28 days after the second AZD1222 dose. The clonotype was recovered from an adult who received the AZD1222 COVID-19 vaccine. CDR3 bases: TGTGCCAGCAGCCAAGATTCCCTAGGGGTCAATGAAAAACTGTTTTTT. Translation: CASSQDSLGVNEKLFF.